The rows below give T cell receptor beta chains drawn from one sample of a study of neurological immune-mediated disorders. A single record per CDR3 protein comes from TCRdb applying MiXCR to the 5' RACE reads. This table has fewer than 50,000 distinct CDR3 sequences, roughly 12% appearing once. Sequencing used PBMCs. These receptor sequences come from a male donor with HTLV-1-associated myelopathy (HAM/TSP). CDR3s include the opening cysteine and the closing phenylalanine or tryptophan.

cdr3_aa: CASSLVGKGETQYF
cdr3_length: 14
j_call: TRBJ2-5
v_call: TRBV5-1

cdr3_aa: CASSPRGASTDTQYF
cdr3_length: 15
j_call: TRBJ2-3
v_call: TRBV6-5

cdr3_aa: CASSLNGHPTFYNEQFF
cdr3_length: 17
j_call: TRBJ2-1
v_call: TRBV7-2

cdr3_aa: CASSPQPTGDQPQHF
cdr3_length: 15
j_call: TRBJ1-5
v_call: TRBV5-1

cdr3_aa: CASSLVPSGGTDTQYF
cdr3_length: 16
j_call: TRBJ2-3
v_call: TRBV5-1

cdr3_aa: CSVEGRGPPGLAAFF
cdr3_length: 15
j_call: TRBJ1-1
v_call: TRBV29-1

cdr3_aa: CASSITGWSQETQYF
cdr3_length: 15
j_call: TRBJ2-5
v_call: TRBV5-1

cdr3_aa: CASSSLFGTGVGSSYEQYF
cdr3_length: 19
j_call: TRBJ2-7
v_call: TRBV7-2

cdr3_aa: CSASPPRGATDTQYF
cdr3_length: 15
j_call: TRBJ2-3
v_call: TRBV20-1

cdr3_aa: CAISESKGSPLHF
cdr3_length: 13
j_call: TRBJ1-6
v_call: TRBV10-3

cdr3_aa: CASSPVPGAETQYF
cdr3_length: 14
j_call: TRBJ2-5
v_call: TRBV5-6

cdr3_aa: CASSLASTALSTDTQYF
cdr3_length: 17
j_call: TRBJ2-3
v_call: TRBV5-1

cdr3_aa: CASSFGGPAFF
cdr3_length: 11
j_call: TRBJ1-1
v_call: TRBV5-6

cdr3_aa: CASSYGTSGANVLTF
cdr3_length: 15
j_call: TRBJ2-6
v_call: TRBV6-5

cdr3_aa: CAIAGQGYTGELFF
cdr3_length: 14
j_call: TRBJ2-2
v_call: TRBV10-3

cdr3_aa: CASSPGGATEAFF
cdr3_length: 13
j_call: TRBJ1-1
v_call: TRBV27

cdr3_aa: CASSLRPPTQGRNSPLHF
cdr3_length: 18
j_call: TRBJ1-6
v_call: TRBV5-1

cdr3_aa: CASSQDTEAFF
cdr3_length: 11
j_call: TRBJ1-1
v_call: TRBV7-2

cdr3_aa: CASSPDRRTGETQYF
cdr3_length: 15
j_call: TRBJ2-5
v_call: TRBV18

cdr3_aa: CASSHDEPSGYTF
cdr3_length: 13
j_call: TRBJ1-2
v_call: TRBV3-1

cdr3_aa: CSARGLWTGHRGDF
cdr3_length: 14
j_call: TRBJ1-2
v_call: TRBV20-1

cdr3_aa: CASSPTGGGNQPQHF
cdr3_length: 15
j_call: TRBJ1-5
v_call: TRBV5-1

cdr3_aa: CASSFWDRETQYF
cdr3_length: 13
j_call: TRBJ2-5
v_call: TRBV12-3/TRBV12-4

cdr3_aa: CSVERDRVVVNEQFF
cdr3_length: 15
j_call: TRBJ2-1
v_call: TRBV29-1

cdr3_aa: CASSFRAGETQYF
cdr3_length: 13
j_call: TRBJ2-5
v_call: TRBV7-2

cdr3_aa: CASSTPGLESQYF
cdr3_length: 13
j_call: TRBJ2-5
v_call: TRBV28

cdr3_aa: CASSPEDGYNQPQHF
cdr3_length: 15
j_call: TRBJ1-5
v_call: TRBV5-1

cdr3_aa: CSASSGLAGGLGDTQYF
cdr3_length: 17
j_call: TRBJ2-3
v_call: TRBV20-1

cdr3_aa: CASSYSRSYEQYF
cdr3_length: 13
j_call: TRBJ2-7
v_call: TRBV6-2/TRBV6-3

cdr3_aa: CASSFISVANVLTF
cdr3_length: 14
j_call: TRBJ2-6
v_call: TRBV7-9

cdr3_aa: CASGRYSGKHTEAFF
cdr3_length: 15
j_call: TRBJ1-1
v_call: TRBV12-3/TRBV12-4

cdr3_aa: CAISEDLGRVTEAFF
cdr3_length: 15
j_call: TRBJ1-1
v_call: TRBV10-3

cdr3_aa: CASSPGQGVGNTEAFF
cdr3_length: 16
j_call: TRBJ1-1
v_call: TRBV5-1

cdr3_aa: CASNSAGGPGETQYF
cdr3_length: 15
j_call: TRBJ2-5
v_call: TRBV5-1

cdr3_aa: CASSLDPATQYGYTF
cdr3_length: 15
j_call: TRBJ1-2
v_call: TRBV5-1

cdr3_aa: CASSLFAGSPSYEQYF
cdr3_length: 16
j_call: TRBJ2-7
v_call: TRBV5-1

cdr3_aa: CSVSATRAAFF
cdr3_length: 11
j_call: TRBJ1-1
v_call: TRBV29-1

cdr3_aa: CASSPGTFSSYNEQFF
cdr3_length: 16
j_call: TRBJ2-1
v_call: TRBV6-1

cdr3_aa: CSAGQGAYNEQFF
cdr3_length: 13
j_call: TRBJ2-1
v_call: TRBV20-1

cdr3_aa: CASSTGLQETQYF
cdr3_length: 13
j_call: TRBJ2-5
v_call: TRBV2

cdr3_aa: CSARDMDSKETQYF
cdr3_length: 14
j_call: TRBJ2-5
v_call: TRBV20-1

cdr3_aa: CASKPQHGNTEAFF
cdr3_length: 14
j_call: TRBJ1-1
v_call: TRBV6-6

cdr3_aa: CASSQGLAVVGEQFF
cdr3_length: 15
j_call: TRBJ2-1
v_call: TRBV3-1

cdr3_aa: CASSRTGNWPPGANVLTF
cdr3_length: 18
j_call: TRBJ2-6
v_call: TRBV7-8

cdr3_aa: CSVAAAGVDQPQHF
cdr3_length: 14
j_call: TRBJ1-5
v_call: TRBV29-1